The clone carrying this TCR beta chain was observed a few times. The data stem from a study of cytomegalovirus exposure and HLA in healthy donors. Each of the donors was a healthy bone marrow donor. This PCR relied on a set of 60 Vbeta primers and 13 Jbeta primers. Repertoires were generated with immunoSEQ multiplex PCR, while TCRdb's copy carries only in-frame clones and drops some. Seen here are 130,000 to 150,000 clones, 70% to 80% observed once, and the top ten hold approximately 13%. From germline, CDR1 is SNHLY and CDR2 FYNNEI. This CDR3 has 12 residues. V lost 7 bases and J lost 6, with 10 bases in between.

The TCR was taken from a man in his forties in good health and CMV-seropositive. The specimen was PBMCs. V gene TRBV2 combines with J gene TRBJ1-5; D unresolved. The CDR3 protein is CASTEVGQPQHF. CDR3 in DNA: TGTGCCAGCACCGAGGTTGGTCAGCCCCAGCATTTT.